Here is one TCR beta chain with its context. Antigen unknown. This entry belongs to a study of T-cell reconstitution after alpha-beta-depleted transplantation in children. Points from the study as a whole: Where some patients showed high TCRbeta diversity at day 60, it came from recipient T cells and thymic progenitors that had survived. Where alpha-beta T cells came from about two months after transplant was reportedly several hundred expanded graft clones. Newly made T cells mostly supplied T-cell counts and diversity one year after transplant.

The V gene lost 4 bases and the J gene lost 10 bases, with 7 bases spanning the gap. CDR3 size: 10 residues. Germline V lookup: CDR1 SNHLY, CDR2 FYNNEI. This sample's TCRbeta library carried unique molecular identifier barcodes. TCRdb re-called the PCR reads through MiXCR, storing one row per CDR3 protein. The data show about 78,000 distinct CDR3 sequences, approximately 14% seen once. The sequence came from a male patient under 10 years old who had a stem cell transplant for acute lymphoblastic leukemia, so the T cells may come from the graft donor. The rearrangement links TRBV2 to TRBJ1-1; unclear D gene. The sequences come from PBMCs, mostly from graft donor cells, collected 180 days after TCRalphabeta/CD19-depleted stem cell transplant. For the CDR3, the DNA is TGTGCCAGCAGTGGGCCGCGAGCTTTCTTT. Protein sequence: CASSGPRAFF.